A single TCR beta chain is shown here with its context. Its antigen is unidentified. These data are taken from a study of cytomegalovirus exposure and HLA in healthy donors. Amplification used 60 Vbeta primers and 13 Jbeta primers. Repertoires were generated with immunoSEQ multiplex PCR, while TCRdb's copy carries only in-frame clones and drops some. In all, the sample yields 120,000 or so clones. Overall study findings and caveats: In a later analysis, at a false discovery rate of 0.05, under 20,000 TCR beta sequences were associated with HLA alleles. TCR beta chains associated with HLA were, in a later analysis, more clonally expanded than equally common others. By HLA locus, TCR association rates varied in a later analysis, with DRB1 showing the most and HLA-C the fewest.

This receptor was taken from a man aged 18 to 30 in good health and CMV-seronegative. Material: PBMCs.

The CDR3 sequence is CASSLVESGEEYEQYF. For the CDR3, the DNA is TGTGCCAGCAGCTTAGTGGAAAGCGGGGAAGAGTACGAGCAGTACTTC. The chain employs TRBV11-2 and TRBJ2-7; 7 bases map to TRBD2. Trimming at V came to 1 base and at J to 4 bases, leaving 10 bases not matched to a gene. The V gene's germline CDR1 is SGHAT and CDR2 FQNNGV. This CDR3 is 16 amino acids long.